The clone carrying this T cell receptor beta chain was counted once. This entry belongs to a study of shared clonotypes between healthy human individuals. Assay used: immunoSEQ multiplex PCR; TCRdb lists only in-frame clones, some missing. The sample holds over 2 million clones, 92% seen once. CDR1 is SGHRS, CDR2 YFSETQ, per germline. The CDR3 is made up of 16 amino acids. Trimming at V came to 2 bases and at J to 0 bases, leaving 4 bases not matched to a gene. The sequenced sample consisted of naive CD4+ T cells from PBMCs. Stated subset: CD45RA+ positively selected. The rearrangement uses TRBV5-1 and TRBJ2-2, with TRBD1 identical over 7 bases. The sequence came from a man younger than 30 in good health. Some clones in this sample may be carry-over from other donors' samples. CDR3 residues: CASSFSRGTNTGELFF. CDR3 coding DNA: TGCGCCAGCAGCTTCAGCAGGGGGACGAACACCGGGGAGCTGTTTTTT.